This T cell receptor (beta chain) originates from a study of CD8 T cells in Susac syndrome. With random hexamers, reverse transcription was performed on about 0.45 to 1 ug of RNA. TCRdb reprocessed the immunoSEQ multiplex PCR reads via MiXCR and lists one record per CDR3 protein. The sample holds about 120,000 distinct CDR3 sequences, about 94% seen once. The CDR3 loop spans 12 amino acids. Germline V gene lookup returns CDR1 GTSNPN and CDR2 SVGIG (reference sequence). Losses at the gene ends were 5 bases for V and 5 bases for J; bases not matched to a gene: 5. Sequencing was done on a sample of CD8+ T cells from PBMCs. The chain employs TRBV30 and TRBJ2-5; 7 bases map to TRBD1. The receptor's source is a human donor with Susac syndrome. The CDR3, as DNA: TGTGCCTGGGACAGGGCCGGGGAGACCCAGTACTTC. It is translated as CAWDRAGETQYF.